The 9 T cell receptor beta chains reported below all come from one sample, sequenced in a study of blood T cell repertoires in COVID-19. Data came from immunoSEQ multiplex PCR; TCRdb stores just in-frame clones and leaves some out. The sample yields nearly 350,000 clones, around 87% seen once. The specimen was peripheral blood. These receptors originate from a woman aged 45-60 years with COVID-19, enrolled during active disease.

The chain joins TRBV23-1 to TRBJ1-1; 10 nucleotides match TRBD1. TRBV23-1 is an ORF for which the function is uncertain. This CDR3 spans 10 amino acids. The V and J ends lost 10 bases and 10 bases, in that order; junction bases with no gene match: 3. CDR3 protein: CATRDRGAFF. DNA for the CDR3: TGCGCCACCCGGGACAGGGGAGCTTTCTTT.

This clone occurred once. CDR3 sequence reads: CASSYPTGGIYNEQFF. In DNA, the CDR3 is TGTGCCAGCAGTTACCCGACGGGAGGAATCTACAATGAGCAGTTCTTC. This chain connects TRBV6-2 or TRBV6-3 to TRBJ2-1, with TRBD2 identical over 7 bases. The CDR3 is 16 residues long. J lost 3 bases, V lost 2 bases, and 7 bases had no gene match. Germline CDR1 reads MNHEY; CDR2 reads SVGEGT.

The J gene is TRBJ1-4, the V gene TRBV7-9, with TRBD1 identical over 7 bases. V was pared by 7 bases and J by 5 bases, with 7 bases of the junction left unmatched. The CDR3 totals 14 residues. Germline V lookup: CDR1 SEHNR, CDR2 FQNEAQ (reference sequence). CDR3 nucleotides: TGTGCCAGCAACCCGGACAGGTCAAATGAAAAACTGTTTTTT. It translates to CASNPDRSNEKLFF.

This sequence joins TRBV6-6 and TRBJ2-3, with TRBD2 as a possible D gene (5 bases). Trimming pared 7 bases from V and 6 bases from J, leaving 11 bases between. CDR3 length: 12 residues. Per the germline V gene, CDR1 is MNHNY and CDR2 is SVGAGI (reference sequence). CDR3 protein: CASKGSGDTQYF. The CDR3 DNA is TGTGCCAGCAAAGGGTCGGGGGATACGCAGTATTTT.

The genes are TRBV28 and TRBJ1-2; 11 nucleotides align to TRBD1. CDR3 size: 15 residues. Germline CDR1 MDHEN, CDR2 SYDVKM. V lost 5 bases and J lost 7; bases outside the gene matches: 9. The CDR3 loop is CASSLWDRGNGGYTF. CDR3 nucleotides: TGTGCCAGCAGTCTTTGGGACAGGGGGAACGGTGGCTACACCTTC.

The gene calls are TRBV7-3 and TRBJ1-1; D is unclear. This CDR3 has 12 amino acids. Trimming removed 0 bases at V and 11 bases at J, with 10 bases between. Germline-derived CDR1 and CDR2 are SGHTA and FQGTGA. CDR3 bases: TGTGCCAGCAGCTTAACGGGAGGGCTGGCTTTCTTT. It specifies CASSLTGGLAFF.

DNA of the CDR3: TGTGCCAGCAGTAGTACGGGACACAGCAACTACGAGCAGTACTTC. The encoded protein is CASSSTGHSNYEQYF. This chain joins TRBV6-5 and TRBJ2-7; D is possibly TRBD1 (6 bases). CDR1 is MNHEY and CDR2 is SVGAGI in the germline V gene. The CDR3 extends over 15 amino acids. The V and J ends lost 5 bases and 3 bases respectively, with 17 bases between them.

Regarding this clone: The same CDR3 is also encoded by other DNA sequences in this sample. This rearrangement joins TRBV30 to TRBJ1-5, with D possibly TRBD1 on 5 matching bases. Trimming stripped 0 bases from V and 5 bases from J, with 11 bases between. This CDR3 is built from 14 residues. Germline loops: CDR1 GTSNPN, CDR2 SVGIG (reference sequence). The CDR3 nucleotides read TGTGCCTGGAGTGTAGGGCAGGGATATCAGCCCCAGCATTTT. Its protein product is CAWSVGQGYQPQHF.

Comments on this clone: An end of the junction differs from the germline gene, which may be a read error. The genes are TRBV7-7 and TRBJ2-5; D is possibly TRBD2 (6 bases). This CDR3 contains 15 residues. CDR1 and CDR2 from the germline V gene are SSHAT and FNYEAQ (reference sequence). The DNA of the CDR3 is TGTGCTAGCAGCCGGGACTTGGGGAATCAAGAGACCCAGTACTTC. Encoded protein: CASSRDLGNQETQYF. The full variable domain, in which reference TRBV7-7 and TRBJ2-5 provide the parts outside the CDR3, is GAGVSQSPRYKVTKRGQDVTLRCDPISSHATLYWYQQALGQGPEFLTYFNYEAQPDKSGLPSDRFSAERPEGSISTLTIQRTEQRDSAMYRCASSRDLGNQETQYFGPGTRLLVL.